A selection of T cell receptor beta chains follows, all from one sample in a study of Graves' ophthalmopathy and Graves' hyperthyroidism. Using its own MiXCR run on the multiplex PCR reads, TCRdb lists one record per CDR3 protein. The profile shows under 200,000 distinct CDR3 sequences, 30% to 45% of them singletons. The material sequenced was peripheral blood. The receptor source for this set is a woman aged 40 to 55 with Graves' ophthalmopathy. CDR3s include the opening cysteine and the closing phenylalanine or tryptophan.

V | CDR3
TRBV4-3 | CASSQGVNQPQHF
TRBV2 | CASESAYSNQPQHF
TRBV7-2 | CASSPGTSGSQETQYF
TRBV6-2/TRBV6-3 | CASSPEGGTPEAFF
TRBV12-3/TRBV12-4 | CASSLLAGLSYEQYF
TRBV6-1 | CASSGQGFVGNQPQHF
TRBV11-2 | CASSFTGSIGNQPQHF
TRBV6-5 | CASSYDRYEQYF
TRBV2 | CASNRQGANQPQHF
TRBV15 | CATSKRRQETQYF
TRBV6-1 | CASSEAVNSF
TRBV7-2 | CATSVTGQAMEQYF
TRBV7-2 | CASSFGGGLYEQYF
TRBV7-2 | CANVGASGRLDF
TRBV10-2 | CASSQTRGTYEQYF
TRBV30 | CAWSPKQGHEQFF
TRBV28 | CASRAGYGYTF
TRBV7-8 | CASSRNRDTEAFF